This TCR beta chain appears in the sequencing data of a study of T-cell reconstitution after alpha-beta-depleted transplantation in children. This sample's TCRbeta library carried unique molecular identifier barcodes. From the PCR reads, TCRdb called clonotypes with MiXCR, one entry per CDR3 protein. The table records about 690,000 distinct CDR3 sequences, around a sixth of them present only once. The length of the CDR3 is 15 residues. Per the germline V gene, CDR1 is MNHNS and CDR2 is SASEGT. Trimming pared 7 bases from V and 1 base from J, leaving 11 bases between. The receptor was derived from a human donor who donated a stem cell graft to a child with acute myeloid leukemia. This chain uses TRBV6-1 with TRBJ1-6, with D possibly being TRBD1 (5 bases). Sample: PBMCs from the stem cell graft donor, taken from the stem cell graft. The CDR3 nucleotides read TGTGCCAGCACAAAAGGGGATTCCTATAATTCACCCCTCCACTTT. Encoded protein: CASTKGDSYNSPLHF.